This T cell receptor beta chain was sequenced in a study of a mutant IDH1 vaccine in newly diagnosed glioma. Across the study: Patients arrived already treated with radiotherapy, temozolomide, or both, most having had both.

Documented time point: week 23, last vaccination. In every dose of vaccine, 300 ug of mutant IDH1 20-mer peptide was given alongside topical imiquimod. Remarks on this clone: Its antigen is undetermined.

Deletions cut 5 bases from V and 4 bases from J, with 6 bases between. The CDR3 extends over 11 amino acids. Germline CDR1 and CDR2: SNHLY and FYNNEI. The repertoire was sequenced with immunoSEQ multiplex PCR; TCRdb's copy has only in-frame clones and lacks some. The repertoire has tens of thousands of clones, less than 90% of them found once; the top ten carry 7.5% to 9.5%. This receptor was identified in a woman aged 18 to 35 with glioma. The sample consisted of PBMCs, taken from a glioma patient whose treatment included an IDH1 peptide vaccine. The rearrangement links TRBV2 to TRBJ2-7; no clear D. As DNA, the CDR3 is TGTGCCAGCAGTTACGGGTACGAGCAGTACTTC. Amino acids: CASSYGYEQYF.